A selection of T cell receptor beta chains follows, all from one sample in a study of blood T cells in healthy people across ages. TCRdb re-analysed the 5' RACE reads in MiXCR, keeping a single row per CDR3 protein. The sample includes roughly 1,500,000 distinct CDR3 sequences, approximately 32% of them seen just once. Sequenced sample: blood. All receptors come from a woman aged 25 to 45 in good health. Each CDR3 is given with its conserved first and last residue. Fields, in order: D gene, V gene, J gene, clone size, CDR3 DNA, CDR3 protein. D genes are given only for firm matches. Rows may omit the clone size; those that give it use once, few, many or a size class.

d_call: TRBD1
v_call: TRBV29-1
j_call: TRBJ1-1
clone_size: -
cdr3_nt: TGCAGCGTGGGGACAGAGGGTGGCTCTGAAGCTTTCTTT
cdr3_aa: CSVGTEGGSEAFF

d_call: TRBD2
v_call: TRBV20-1
j_call: TRBJ2-1
clone_size: many
cdr3_nt: TGCAGTGCTAGTGGCAGGACTAGCGGGAGTTCCTACAATGAGCAGTTCTTC
cdr3_aa: CSASGRTSGSSYNEQFF

d_call: TRBD1
v_call: TRBV20-1
j_call: TRBJ2-5
clone_size: -
cdr3_nt: TGCAGTGCCCTGAAGGGGGCAGGTTGGGAGACCCAGTACTTC
cdr3_aa: CSALKGAGWETQYF

d_call: TRBD1
v_call: TRBV20-1
j_call: TRBJ2-1
clone_size: few
cdr3_nt: TGCAGTGCAACTCGTCGGACAGGGGCCTACAATGAGCAGTTCTTC
cdr3_aa: CSATRRTGAYNEQFF

d_call: -
v_call: TRBV3-1
j_call: TRBJ2-5
clone_size: few
cdr3_nt: TGTGCCAGCAGCCCCGAGTCCTTTTGGGGGGAGACCCAGTACTTC
cdr3_aa: CASSPESFWGETQYF

d_call: -
v_call: TRBV11-2
j_call: TRBJ2-3
clone_size: few
cdr3_nt: TGTGCCAGCAGACCGACGAATCCCACAGATACGCAGTATTTT
cdr3_aa: CASRPTNPTDTQYF

d_call: -
v_call: TRBV15
j_call: TRBJ2-5
clone_size: -
cdr3_nt: TGTGCCACCAGCAGAGCGCAGGGGCCTGGGGAGACCCAGTACTTC
cdr3_aa: CATSRAQGPGETQYF

d_call: -
v_call: TRBV3-1
j_call: TRBJ2-2
clone_size: -
cdr3_nt: TGTGCCAGCAGCCAAGAATTAAGCGACGAAGGTCCGGGGGAGCTGTTTTTT
cdr3_aa: CASSQELSDEGPGELFF

d_call: TRBD2
v_call: TRBV5-6
j_call: TRBJ2-2
clone_size: -
cdr3_nt: TGTGCCAGCAGCGATCGGACTAGCGGGAGGGCCAGGACCGGGGAGCTGTTTTTT
cdr3_aa: CASSDRTSGRARTGELFF

d_call: -
v_call: TRBV30
j_call: TRBJ1-6
clone_size: -
cdr3_nt: TGTGCCTGGAGTACAGGGATGGGTTCACCCCTCCACTTT
cdr3_aa: CAWSTGMGSPLHF

d_call: -
v_call: TRBV14
j_call: TRBJ1-2
clone_size: -
cdr3_nt: TGTGCCAGCAGCCCAGGGCCCTACGGGACGAGCTATGGCTACACCTTC
cdr3_aa: CASSPGPYGTSYGYTF

d_call: TRBD2
v_call: TRBV20-1
j_call: TRBJ2-3
clone_size: few
cdr3_nt: TGCAGTGCTAGAGGTAGCGGGTACAGCACAGATACGCAGTATTTT
cdr3_aa: CSARGSGYSTDTQYF

d_call: -
v_call: TRBV7-2
j_call: TRBJ2-3
clone_size: few
cdr3_nt: TGTGCCAGCAGCTCCCGGGGCCAAAGCACAGATACGCAGTATTTT
cdr3_aa: CASSSRGQSTDTQYF

d_call: -
v_call: TRBV10-3
j_call: TRBJ2-5
clone_size: few
cdr3_nt: TGTGCCATCTCCAGGGGTGAAGAGACCCAGTACTTC
cdr3_aa: CAISRGEETQYF

d_call: -
v_call: TRBV15
j_call: TRBJ1-2
clone_size: few
cdr3_nt: TGTGCCACCAGCAGAGGTCGAGGGGGGAACTATGGCTACACCTTC
cdr3_aa: CATSRGRGGNYGYTF

d_call: -
v_call: TRBV11-2
j_call: TRBJ1-6
clone_size: -
cdr3_nt: TGTGCCAGCAGCCCCTACTACCGGGGTTTTAATTCACCCCTCCACTTT
cdr3_aa: CASSPYYRGFNSPLHF